This T cell receptor beta chain was observed in a study of blood T cells in healthy people across ages. With a J-beta primer mix and a sample-barcoded 5' primer, a second PCR ran about 6 to 11 cycles. A single record per CDR3 protein comes from TCRdb applying MiXCR to the 5' RACE reads. This table holds about 1,600,000 distinct CDR3 sequences, about 43% found once. Per-sample yields of isolated PBMCs were at least 6 million. This CDR3 is built from 13 residues. Germline lookup yields CDR1 LNHNV and CDR2 YYDKDF (reference sequence). In the case of this clonotype: The junction shows a germline mismatch at one end, possibly a read error.

The source material was blood. The V gene is TRBV15, the J gene TRBJ1-2, with TRBD1 matching 7 bases. The receptor was derived from a woman younger than 35 in good health. The CDR3 is CATSGDRVSGYTF. The CDR3 bases are TGTGCCACCAGCGGAGACAGGGTCTCTGGCTACACCTTC.